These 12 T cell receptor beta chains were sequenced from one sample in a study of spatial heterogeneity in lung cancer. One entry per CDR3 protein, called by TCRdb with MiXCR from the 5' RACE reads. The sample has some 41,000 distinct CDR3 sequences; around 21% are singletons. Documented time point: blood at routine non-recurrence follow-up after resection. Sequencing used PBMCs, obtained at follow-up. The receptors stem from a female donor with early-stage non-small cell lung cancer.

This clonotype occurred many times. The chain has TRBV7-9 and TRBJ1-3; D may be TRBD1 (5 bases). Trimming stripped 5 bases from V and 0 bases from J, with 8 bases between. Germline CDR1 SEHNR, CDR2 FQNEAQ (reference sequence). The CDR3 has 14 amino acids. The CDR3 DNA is TGTGCCAGCAGCCGGGACCCCTCTGGAAACACCATATATTTT. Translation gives CASSRDPSGNTIYF.

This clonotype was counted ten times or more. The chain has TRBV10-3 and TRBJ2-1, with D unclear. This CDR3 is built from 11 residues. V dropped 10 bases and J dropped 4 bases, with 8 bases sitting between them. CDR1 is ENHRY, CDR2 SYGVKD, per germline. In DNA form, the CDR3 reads TGTGCCACCACTGGGTACAATGAGCAGTTCTTC. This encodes CATTGYNEQFF.

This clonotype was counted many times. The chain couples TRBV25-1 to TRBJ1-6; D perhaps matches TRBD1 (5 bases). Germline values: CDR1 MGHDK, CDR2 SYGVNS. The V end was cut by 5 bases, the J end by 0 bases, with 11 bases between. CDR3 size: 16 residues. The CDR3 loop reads CASSPRGTSYNSPLHF. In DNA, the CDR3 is TGTGCCAGCAGTCCCCGGGGGACCTCCTATAATTCACCCCTCCACTTT.

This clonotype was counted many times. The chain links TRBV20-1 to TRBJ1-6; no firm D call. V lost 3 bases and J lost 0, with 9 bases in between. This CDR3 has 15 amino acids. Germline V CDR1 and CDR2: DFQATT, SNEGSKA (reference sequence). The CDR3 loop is CSASVGTSYNSPLHF. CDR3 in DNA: TGCAGTGCTAGTGTGGGAACCTCCTATAATTCACCCCTCCACTTT.

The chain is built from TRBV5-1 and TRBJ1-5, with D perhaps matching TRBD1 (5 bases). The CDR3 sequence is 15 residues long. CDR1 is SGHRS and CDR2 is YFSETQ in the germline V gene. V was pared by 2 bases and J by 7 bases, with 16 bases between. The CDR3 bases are TGCGCCAGCAGCTTTACGGCAGGGCCAGGGCAGCCCCAGCATTTT. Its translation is CASSFTAGPGQPQHF.

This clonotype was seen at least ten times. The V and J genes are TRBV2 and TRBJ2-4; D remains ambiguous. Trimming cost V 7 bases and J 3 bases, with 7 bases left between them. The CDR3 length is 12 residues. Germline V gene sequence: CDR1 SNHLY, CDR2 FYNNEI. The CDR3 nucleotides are TGTGCCAGCAAAATGGTCAAAAACATTCAGTACTTC. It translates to CASKMVKNIQYF.

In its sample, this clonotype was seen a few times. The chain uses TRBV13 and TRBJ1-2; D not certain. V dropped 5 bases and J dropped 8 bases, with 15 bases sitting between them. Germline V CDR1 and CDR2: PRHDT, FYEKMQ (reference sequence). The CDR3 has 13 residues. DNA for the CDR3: TGTGCCAGCAGCCAAGAGCAGGATTTGGGCTACACCTTC. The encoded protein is CASSQEQDLGYTF.

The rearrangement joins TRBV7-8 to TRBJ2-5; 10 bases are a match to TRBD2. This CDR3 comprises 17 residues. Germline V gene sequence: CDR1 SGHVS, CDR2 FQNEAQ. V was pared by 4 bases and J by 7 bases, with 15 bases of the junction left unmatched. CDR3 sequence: CASSSRTSGALRGTQYF. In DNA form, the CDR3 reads TGTGCCAGCAGCTCACGGACTAGCGGAGCCCTTCGTGGGACCCAGTACTTC.

The CDR3 coding sequence is TGTGCCAGCAGCCAAGGGGCCACACTCTACAATGAGCAGTTCTTC. Its protein is CASSQGATLYNEQFF. This rearrangement joins TRBV3-1 to TRBJ2-1; D unclear. The germline gives CDR1 LGHDT, CDR2 YNNKEL (reference sequence). V lost 1 base to trimming and J lost 3 bases, with 10 bases between them. This CDR3 is built from 15 residues.

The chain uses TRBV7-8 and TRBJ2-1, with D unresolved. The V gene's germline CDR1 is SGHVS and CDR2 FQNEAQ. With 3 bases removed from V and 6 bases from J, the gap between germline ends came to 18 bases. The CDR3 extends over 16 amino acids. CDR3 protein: CASSFPHAPRINEQFF. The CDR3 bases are TGTGCCAGCAGCTTTCCCCATGCCCCAAGAATCAATGAGCAGTTCTTC.

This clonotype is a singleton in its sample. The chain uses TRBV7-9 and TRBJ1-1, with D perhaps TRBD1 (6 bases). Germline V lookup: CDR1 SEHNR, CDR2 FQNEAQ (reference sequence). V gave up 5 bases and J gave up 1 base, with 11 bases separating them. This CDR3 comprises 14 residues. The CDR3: CASSLTGTNTEAFF. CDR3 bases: TGTGCCAGCAGCCTGACAGGTACGAACACTGAAGCTTTCTTT. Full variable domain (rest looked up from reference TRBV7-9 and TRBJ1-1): DTGVSQNPRHKITKRGQNVTFRCDPISEHNRLYWYRQTLGQGPEFLTYFQNEAQLEKSRLLSDRFSAERPKGSFSTLEIQRTEQGDSAMYLCASSLTGTNTEAFFGQGTRLTVV.

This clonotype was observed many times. Written as DNA, the CDR3 is TGCGCCAGCGGCGCGGGGCTAGAAGCTAACTATGGCTACACCTTC. Protein: CASGAGLEANYGYTF. The rearrangement links TRBV4-1 to TRBJ1-2; D is possibly TRBD1 (5 bases). This CDR3 contains 15 residues. V lost 8 bases to trimming and J lost 0 bases, with 16 bases between them. CDR1 and CDR2 (germline): MGHRA, YSYEKL.